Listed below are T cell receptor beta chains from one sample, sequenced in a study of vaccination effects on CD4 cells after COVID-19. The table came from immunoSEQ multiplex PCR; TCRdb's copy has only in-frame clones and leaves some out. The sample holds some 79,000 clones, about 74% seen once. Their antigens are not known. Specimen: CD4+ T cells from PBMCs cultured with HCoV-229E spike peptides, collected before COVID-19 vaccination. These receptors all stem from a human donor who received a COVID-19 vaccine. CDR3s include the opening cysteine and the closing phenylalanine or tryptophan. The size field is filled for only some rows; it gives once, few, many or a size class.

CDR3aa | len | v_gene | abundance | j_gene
CASSRGPTAFF | 11 | TRBV14 | NA | TRBJ1-1
CASRILTGPDTQYF | 14 | TRBV2 | NA | TRBJ2-3
CASSKPPGLGTGELFF | 16 | TRBV7-2 | once | TRBJ2-2
CASSVSGGTDTQYF | 14 | TRBV2 | NA | TRBJ2-3
CASASERETQYF | 12 | TRBV5-8 | NA | TRBJ2-5
CASSYGDARGAGAFF | 15 | TRBV6-5 | once | TRBJ1-1
CASSIGGGNEQFF | 13 | TRBV19 | NA | TRBJ2-1
CASSRDSVETQYF | 13 | TRBV7-9 | NA | TRBJ2-5
CSASGDQGVANTGELFF | 17 | TRBV20-1 | NA | TRBJ2-2
CAISEFRDRGPYGYTF | 16 | TRBV10-3 | NA | TRBJ1-2
CASSRGQSNQPQHF | 14 | TRBV18 | NA | TRBJ1-5
CASSTGLGTSGANVLTF | 17 | TRBV7-3 | NA | TRBJ2-6
CASRVVQADTQYF | 13 | TRBV16 | NA | TRBJ2-3
CASSTPGQKRTEAFF | 15 | TRBV19 | NA | TRBJ1-1
CASSQDQVGRDTQYF | 15 | TRBV4-1 | few | TRBJ2-3
CASSLFGGTNTGELFF | 16 | TRBV27 | NA | TRBJ2-2
CAISVGGELFF | 11 | TRBV10-3 | NA | TRBJ2-2
CASSQDYSAAGANVLTF | 17 | TRBV4-1 | NA | TRBJ2-6
CASSQDLGDSGANVLTF | 17 | TRBV4-3 | NA | TRBJ2-6
CAIRDRADEKLFF | 13 | TRBV10-3 | NA | TRBJ1-4
CASSLGPSRGNYGYTF | 16 | TRBV5-5 | few | TRBJ1-2
CASSLSVGETQYF | 13 | TRBV7-3 | NA | TRBJ2-5
CASSPYSGGDGNEQFF | 16 | TRBV18 | NA | TRBJ2-1
CASGLYTDTQYF | 12 | TRBV7-2 | NA | TRBJ2-3
CASSLEQSTGELFF | 14 | TRBV11-3 | few | TRBJ2-2
CASSPDRAGGYTF | 13 | TRBV7-3 | few | TRBJ1-2
CASSWGQGAEGYTF | 14 | TRBV5-1 | few | TRBJ1-2
CASSYAPYRSTDTQYF | 16 | TRBV6-2/TRBV6-3 | few | TRBJ2-3
CASSPGWASGANVLTF | 16 | TRBV5-6 | NA | TRBJ2-6
CASSPARGRNEQFF | 14 | TRBV3-1/TRBV3-2 | few | TRBJ2-1
CASSQAGQGSDETQYF | 16 | TRBV3-1/TRBV3-2 | NA | TRBJ2-5
CATSDSGTRVSTDTQYF | 17 | TRBV24-1 | NA | TRBJ2-3
CASRRAAQEMNTEAFF | 16 | TRBV7-6 | NA | TRBJ1-1
CASSQYSRVEQPQHF | 15 | TRBV4-2 | NA | TRBJ1-5
CASSQRGDTQYF | 12 | TRBV5-4 | NA | TRBJ2-3
CASSYSGDTQYF | 12 | TRBV6-5 | NA | TRBJ2-3
CASSQAQGRLNEKLFF | 16 | TRBV7-8 | NA | TRBJ1-4
CASSLVGGSTDTQYF | 15 | TRBV7-2 | NA | TRBJ2-3
CASSAKAGGLGTQYF | 15 | TRBV2 | NA | TRBJ2-3
CASGLRGGQNSPLHF | 15 | TRBV10-2 | NA | TRBJ1-6
CASNPIQGSDGELFF | 15 | TRBV5-1 | NA | TRBJ2-2
CASSSIINRGGLETQYF | 17 | TRBV9 | once | TRBJ2-5
CASSSGLIGVGEKLFF | 16 | TRBV5-1 | NA | TRBJ1-4
CASNNPGQGQETQYF | 15 | TRBV19 | NA | TRBJ2-5
CASSIREMAGEKLFF | 15 | TRBV19 | NA | TRBJ1-4
CASSAFSGQGSGELFF | 16 | TRBV27 | NA | TRBJ2-2
CASSVRGGNTEAFF | 14 | TRBV9 | NA | TRBJ1-1
CASSQGRGRNIQYF | 14 | TRBV3-1/TRBV3-2 | NA | TRBJ2-4
CASSSGTGDKAFF | 13 | TRBV5-1 | NA | TRBJ1-1
CASSGGGAGTEAFF | 14 | TRBV6-5 | NA | TRBJ1-1
CASSTRVLGTGELFF | 15 | TRBV5-1 | NA | TRBJ2-2
CASSLSTLGGNTIYF | 15 | TRBV28 | NA | TRBJ1-3
CASSSRQGAKETQYF | 15 | TRBV6-6 | NA | TRBJ2-5
CATSDSGRGLTEAFF | 15 | TRBV24-1 | once | TRBJ1-1
CASSRQGNSGNTIYF | 15 | TRBV27 | NA | TRBJ1-3
CAWRRGSSTDTQYF | 14 | TRBV30 | NA | TRBJ2-3
CASSPGDRDVTEAFF | 15 | TRBV5-1 | few | TRBJ1-1
CASSYTGLAGGYQNEQFF | 18 | TRBV5-1 | NA | TRBJ2-1
CASSLGGVTGELFF | 14 | TRBV5-1 | NA | TRBJ2-2
CAWSRKGVEAFF | 12 | TRBV30 | NA | TRBJ1-1